The 6 T cell receptor beta chains in this list originate from one sample, sequenced in a study of T cell responses to AZD1222 COVID-19 vaccine. Some clones are missing from TCRdb's copy, which holds only in-frame ones; the method was immunoSEQ multiplex PCR. The sample carries 95,000 to 150,000 clones, 75% to 90% recorded once. Sequenced material: peripheral blood, taken on day 0 of AZD1222 vaccination. The source of these receptors is an adult in good health.

This chain links TRBV9 with TRBJ2-6, with a possible D match to TRBD1 (5 bases). V shed 2 bases and J shed 4 bases, with 13 bases lying between them. This CDR3 is built from 16 residues. Germline values: CDR1 SGDLS, CDR2 YYNGEE. CDR3 amino acids: CASSVGLSLGANVLTF. The CDR3 coding sequence is TGTGCCAGCAGCGTGGGGCTATCTCTGGGGGCCAACGTCCTGACTTTC.

The chain joins TRBV5-4 to TRBJ2-7; perhaps TRBD1 as D (5 bases). V lost 0 bases to trimming and J lost 4 bases, with 5 bases between them. CDR3 size: 12 residues. The V gene's germline CDR1 is SGHNT and CDR2 YYREEE (reference sequence). CDR3 sequence reads: CASSLGQYEQYF. Written as DNA, the CDR3 is TGTGCCAGCAGCTTGGGACAGTACGAGCAGTACTTC. Supplemented by reference TRBV5-4 and TRBJ2-7, the full variable domain reads ETGVTQSPTHLIKTRGQQVTLRCSSQSGHNTVSWYQQALGQGPQFIFQYYREEENGRGNFPPRFSGLQFPNYSSELNVNALELDDSALYLCASSLGQYEQYFGPGTRLTVT.

This chain links TRBV28 with TRBJ2-5; 12 nucleotides line up with TRBD2. Looked up from germline, CDR1 is MDHEN and CDR2 is SYDVKM. This CDR3 comprises 17 residues. J gave up 0 bases and V 5 bases, and 7 bases lay outside the gene matches. The CDR3 DNA reads TGTGCCAGCAGTCGCGGACTAGCGGGACCACACCAAGAGACCCAGTACTTC. Translation: CASSRGLAGPHQETQYF.

V is TRBV5-6 and J is TRBJ1-5; weak D call: TRBD1 (5 bases). The length of the CDR3 is 14 residues. V lost 4 bases and J lost 1, with 9 bases in between. Germline CDR1 SGHDT, CDR2 YYEEEE. CDR3 protein: CASSPGHSNQPQHF. CDR3 coding DNA: TGTGCCAGCAGCCCTGGACACAGCAATCAGCCCCAGCATTTT.

V is TRBV30 and J is TRBJ2-7, with D possibly TRBD2 on 5 matching bases. V was clipped by 6 bases and J by 0 bases, with 12 bases between them. The germline V gene has CDR1 GTSNPN and CDR2 SVGIG (reference sequence). The CDR3 is 13 residues long. The CDR3: CACARRDSYEQYF. The CDR3 DNA is TGTGCCTGTGCCCGCCGGGACTCCTACGAGCAGTACTTC.

J is TRBJ1-1 and V is TRBV29-1, with a possible D match to TRBD1 (5 bases). Germline V CDR1 and CDR2: SQVTM, ANQGSEA. Trimming took off 3 bases at V and 1 base at J, with 9 bases between the two ends. The CDR3 totals 13 residues. CDR3 region: CSVDQRGNTEAFF. CDR3 nucleotides: TGCAGCGTTGATCAAAGGGGGAACACTGAAGCTTTCTTT.